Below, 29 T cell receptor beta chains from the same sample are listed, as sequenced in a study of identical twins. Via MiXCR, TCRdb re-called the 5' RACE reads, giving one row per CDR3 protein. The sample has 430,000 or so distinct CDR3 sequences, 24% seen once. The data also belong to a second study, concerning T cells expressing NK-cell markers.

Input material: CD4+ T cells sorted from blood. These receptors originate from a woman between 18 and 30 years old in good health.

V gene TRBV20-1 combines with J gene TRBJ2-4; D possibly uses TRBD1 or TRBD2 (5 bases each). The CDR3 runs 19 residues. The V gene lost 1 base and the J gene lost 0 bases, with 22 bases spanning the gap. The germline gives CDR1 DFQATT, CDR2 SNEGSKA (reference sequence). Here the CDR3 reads CSARVTASGTPLAKNIQYF. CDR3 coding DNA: TGCAGTGCTAGAGTAACGGCTTCGGGGACCCCTTTAGCCAAAAACATTCAGTACTTC.

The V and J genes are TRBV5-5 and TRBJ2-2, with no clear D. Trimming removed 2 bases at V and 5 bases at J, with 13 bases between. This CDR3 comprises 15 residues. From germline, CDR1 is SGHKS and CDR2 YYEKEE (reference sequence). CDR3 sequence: CASSFGYLGTGELFF. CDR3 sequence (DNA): TGTGCCAGCAGCTTTGGTTACCTGGGGACCGGGGAGCTGTTTTTT.

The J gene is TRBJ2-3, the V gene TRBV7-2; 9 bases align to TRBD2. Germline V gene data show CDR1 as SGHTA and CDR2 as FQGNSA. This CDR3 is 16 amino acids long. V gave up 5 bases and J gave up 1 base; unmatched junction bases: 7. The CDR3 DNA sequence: TGTGCCAGCAGCCTCTGGCGGGGGGGCGGCACAGATACGCAGTATTTT. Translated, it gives CASSLWRGGGTDTQYF.

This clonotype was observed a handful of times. CDR3 protein: CAISDRDSWGTEAFF. In nucleotides, the CDR3 is TGTGCCATCAGTGATAGGGACAGTTGGGGCACTGAAGCTTTCTTT. This chain uses TRBV10-3 with TRBJ1-1, with 7 positions matching TRBD1. Germline V gene data show CDR1 as ENHRY and CDR2 as SYGVKD. The CDR3 is made up of 15 amino acids. Losses at the gene ends were 3 bases for V and 4 bases for J; bases not matched to a gene: 8.

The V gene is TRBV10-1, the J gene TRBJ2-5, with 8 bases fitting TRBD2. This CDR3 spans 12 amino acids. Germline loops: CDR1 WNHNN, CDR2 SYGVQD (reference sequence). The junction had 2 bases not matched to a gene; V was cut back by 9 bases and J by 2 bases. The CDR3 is CARTSGQETQYF. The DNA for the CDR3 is TGCGCCAGAACTAGCGGACAAGAGACCCAGTACTTC.

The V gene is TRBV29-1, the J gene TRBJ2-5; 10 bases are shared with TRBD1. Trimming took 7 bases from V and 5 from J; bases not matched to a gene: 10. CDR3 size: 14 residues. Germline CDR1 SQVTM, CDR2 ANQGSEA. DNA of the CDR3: TGCAGCGCCGGGGTCCCGGGACAGGGGGAGACCCAGTACTTC. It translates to CSAGVPGQGETQYF.

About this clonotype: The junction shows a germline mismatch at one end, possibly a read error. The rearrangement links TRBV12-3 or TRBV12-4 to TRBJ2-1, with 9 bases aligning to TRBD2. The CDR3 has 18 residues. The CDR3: CACSFGGNPAGGPREQFF. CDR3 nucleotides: TGTGCCTGCAGTTTCGGGGGGAACCCTGCGGGAGGGCCTCGTGAGCAGTTCTTC.

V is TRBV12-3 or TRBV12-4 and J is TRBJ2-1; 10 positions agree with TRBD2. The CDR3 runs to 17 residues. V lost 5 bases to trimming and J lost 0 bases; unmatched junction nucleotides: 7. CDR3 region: CASSLSGTSVSYNEQFF. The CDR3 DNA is TGTGCCAGCAGTCTATCCGGGACTAGCGTCTCCTACAATGAGCAGTTCTTC.

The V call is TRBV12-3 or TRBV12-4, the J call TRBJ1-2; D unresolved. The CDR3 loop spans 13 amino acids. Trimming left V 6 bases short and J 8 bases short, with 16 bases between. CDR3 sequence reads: CASRASGERGYTF. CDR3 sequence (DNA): TGTGCCAGCAGGGCTTCAGGAGAGAGGGGCTACACCTTC.

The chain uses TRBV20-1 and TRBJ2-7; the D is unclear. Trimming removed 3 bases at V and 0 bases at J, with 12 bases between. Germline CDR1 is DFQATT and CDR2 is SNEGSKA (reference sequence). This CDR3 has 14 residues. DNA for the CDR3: TGCAGTGCTAGGATCGGGTTAGGCTCCTACGAGCAGTACTTC. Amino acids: CSARIGLGSYEQYF.

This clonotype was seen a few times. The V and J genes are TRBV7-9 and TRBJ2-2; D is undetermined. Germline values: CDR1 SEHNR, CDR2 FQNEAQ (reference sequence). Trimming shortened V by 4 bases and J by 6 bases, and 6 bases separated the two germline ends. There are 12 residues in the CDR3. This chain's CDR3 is CASSWTPGELFF. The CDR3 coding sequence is TGTGCCAGCAGCTGGACCCCCGGGGAGCTGTTTTTT.

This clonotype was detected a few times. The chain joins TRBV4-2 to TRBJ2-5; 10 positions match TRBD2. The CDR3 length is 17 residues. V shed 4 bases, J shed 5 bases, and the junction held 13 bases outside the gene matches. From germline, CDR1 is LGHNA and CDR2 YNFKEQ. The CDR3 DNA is TGTGCCAGCAGCCTCATAGGGCTAGCGGGAGATGTGGAGACCCAGTACTTC. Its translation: CASSLIGLAGDVETQYF.

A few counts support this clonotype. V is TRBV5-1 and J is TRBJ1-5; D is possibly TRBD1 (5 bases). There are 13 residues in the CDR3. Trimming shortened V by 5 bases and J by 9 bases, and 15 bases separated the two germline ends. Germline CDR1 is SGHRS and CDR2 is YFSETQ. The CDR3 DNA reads TGCGCCAGCAGACTTCAGGGTGAGGGGCCCCAGCATTTT. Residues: CASRLQGEGPQHF.

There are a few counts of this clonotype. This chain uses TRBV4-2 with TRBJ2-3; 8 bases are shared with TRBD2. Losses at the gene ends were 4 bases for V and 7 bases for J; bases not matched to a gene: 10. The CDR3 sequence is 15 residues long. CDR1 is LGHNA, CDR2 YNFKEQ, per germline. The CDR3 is CASSPKSTSGHTQYF. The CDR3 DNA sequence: TGTGCCAGCAGCCCGAAGTCAACTAGCGGCCATACGCAGTATTTT.

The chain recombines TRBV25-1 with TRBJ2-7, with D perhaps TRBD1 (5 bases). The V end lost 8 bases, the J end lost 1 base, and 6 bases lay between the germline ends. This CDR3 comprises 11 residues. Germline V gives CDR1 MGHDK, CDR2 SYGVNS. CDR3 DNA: TGTGCCAGCGACAGATCCTACGAGCAGTACTTC. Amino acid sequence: CASDRSYEQYF.

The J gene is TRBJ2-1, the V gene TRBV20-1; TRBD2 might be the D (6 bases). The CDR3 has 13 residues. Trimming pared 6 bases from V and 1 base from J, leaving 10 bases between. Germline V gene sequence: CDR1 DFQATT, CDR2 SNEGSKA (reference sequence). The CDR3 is CSAAGRSYNEQFF. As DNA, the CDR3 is TGCAGTGCAGCCGGGAGATCCTACAATGAGCAGTTCTTC.

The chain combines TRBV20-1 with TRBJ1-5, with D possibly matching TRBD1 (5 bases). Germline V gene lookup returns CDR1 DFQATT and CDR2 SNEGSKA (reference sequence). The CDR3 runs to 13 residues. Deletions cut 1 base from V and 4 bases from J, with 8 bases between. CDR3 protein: CSARADTNQPQHF. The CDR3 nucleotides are TGCAGTGCTAGAGCGGACACTAATCAGCCCCAGCATTTT.

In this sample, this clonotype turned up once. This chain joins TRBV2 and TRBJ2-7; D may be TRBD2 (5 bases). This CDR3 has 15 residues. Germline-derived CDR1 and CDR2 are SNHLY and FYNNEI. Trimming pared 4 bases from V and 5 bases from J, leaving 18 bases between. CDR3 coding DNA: TGTGCCAGCAGTGGATGGACGGGAACCATAAACGAGCAGTACTTC. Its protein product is CASSGWTGTINEQYF. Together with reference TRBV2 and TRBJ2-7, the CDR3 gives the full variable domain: EPEVTQTPSHQVTQMGQEVILRCVPISNHLYFYWYRQILGQKVEFLVSFYNNEISEKSEIFDDQFSVERPDGSNFTLKIRSTKLEDSAMYFCASSGWTGTINEQYFGPGTRLTVT.

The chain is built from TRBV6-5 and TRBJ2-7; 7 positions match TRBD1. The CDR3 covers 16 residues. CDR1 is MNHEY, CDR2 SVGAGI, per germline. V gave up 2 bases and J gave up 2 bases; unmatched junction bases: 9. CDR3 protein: CASSYPYVTGTYEQYF. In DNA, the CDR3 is TGTGCCAGCAGTTACCCTTACGTGACAGGGACCTACGAGCAGTACTTC.

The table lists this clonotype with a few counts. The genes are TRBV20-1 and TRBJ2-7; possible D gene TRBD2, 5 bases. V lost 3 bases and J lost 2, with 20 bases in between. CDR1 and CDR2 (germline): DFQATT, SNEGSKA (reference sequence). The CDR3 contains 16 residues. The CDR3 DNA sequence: TGCAGTGCTAGGGTCCTCCTGGGCGGGCCCCCCTACGAGCAGTACTTC. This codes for CSARVLLGGPPYEQYF.

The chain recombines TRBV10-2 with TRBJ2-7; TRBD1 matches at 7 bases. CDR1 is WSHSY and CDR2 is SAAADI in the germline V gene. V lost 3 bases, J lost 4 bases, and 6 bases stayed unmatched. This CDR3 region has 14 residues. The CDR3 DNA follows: TGCGCCAGCAGTGACCCTGGGACAGTATACGAGCAGTACTTC. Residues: CASSDPGTVYEQYF.

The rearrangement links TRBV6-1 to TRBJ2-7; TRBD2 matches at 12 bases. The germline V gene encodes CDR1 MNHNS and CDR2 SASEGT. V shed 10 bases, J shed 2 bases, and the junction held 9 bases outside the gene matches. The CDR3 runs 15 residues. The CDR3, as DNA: TGTGCCATCCGACTAGCGGGAGCGGGAACCTACGAGCAGTACTTC. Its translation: CAIRLAGAGTYEQYF.

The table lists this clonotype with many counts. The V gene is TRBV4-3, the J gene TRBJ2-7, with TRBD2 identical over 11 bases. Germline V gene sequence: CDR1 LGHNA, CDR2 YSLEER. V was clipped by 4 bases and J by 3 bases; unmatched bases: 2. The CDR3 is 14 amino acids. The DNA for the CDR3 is TGCGCCAGCAGCCCAGGACTAGCGGGCTACGAGCAGTACTTC. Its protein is CASSPGLAGYEQYF.

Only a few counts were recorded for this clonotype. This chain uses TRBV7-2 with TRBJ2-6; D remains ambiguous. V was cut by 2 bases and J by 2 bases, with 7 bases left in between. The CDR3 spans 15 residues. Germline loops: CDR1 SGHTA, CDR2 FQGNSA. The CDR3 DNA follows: TGTGCCAGCAGCTTATTAGGTCCTGGGGCCAACGTCCTGACTTTC. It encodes CASSLLGPGANVLTF. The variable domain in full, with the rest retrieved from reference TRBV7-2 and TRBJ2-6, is GAGVSQSPSNKVTEKGKDVELRCDPISGHTALYWYRQSLGQGLEFLIYFQGNSAPDKSGLPSDRFSAERTGGSVSTLTIQRTQQEDSAVYLCASSLLGPGANVLTFGAGSRLTVL.

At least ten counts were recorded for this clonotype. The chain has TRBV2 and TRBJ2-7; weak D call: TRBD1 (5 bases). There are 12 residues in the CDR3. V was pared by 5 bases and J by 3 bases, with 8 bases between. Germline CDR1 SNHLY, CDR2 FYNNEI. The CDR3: CASSSQGYEQYF. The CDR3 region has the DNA TGTGCCAGCAGTTCGCAGGGCTACGAGCAGTACTTC. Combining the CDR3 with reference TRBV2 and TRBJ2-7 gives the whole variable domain EPEVTQTPSHQVTQMGQEVILRCVPISNHLYFYWYRQILGQKVEFLVSFYNNEISEKSEIFDDQFSVERPDGSNFTLKIRSTKLEDSAMYFCASSSQGYEQYFGPGTRLTVT.

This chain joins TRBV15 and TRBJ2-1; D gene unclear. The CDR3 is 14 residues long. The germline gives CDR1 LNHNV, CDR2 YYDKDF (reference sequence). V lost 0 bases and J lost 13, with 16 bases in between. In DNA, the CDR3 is TGTGCCACCAGCAGAGAGTACGGGTTATTAGAACAGTTCTTC. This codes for CATSREYGLLEQFF.

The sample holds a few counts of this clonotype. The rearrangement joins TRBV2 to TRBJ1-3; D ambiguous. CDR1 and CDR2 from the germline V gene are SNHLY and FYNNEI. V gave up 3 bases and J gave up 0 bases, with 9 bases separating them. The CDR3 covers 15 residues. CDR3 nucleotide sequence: TGTGCCAGCAGTGAGGCGGACCTCTCTGGAAACACCATATATTTT. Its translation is CASSEADLSGNTIYF.

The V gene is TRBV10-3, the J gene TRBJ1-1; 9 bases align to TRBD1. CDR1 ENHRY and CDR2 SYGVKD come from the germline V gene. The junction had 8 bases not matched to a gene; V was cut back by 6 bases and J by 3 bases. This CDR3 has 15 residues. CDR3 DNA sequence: TGTGCCATCAGCGGACGGACAGGGGCGTACACTGAAGCTTTCTTT. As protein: CAISGRTGAYTEAFF.

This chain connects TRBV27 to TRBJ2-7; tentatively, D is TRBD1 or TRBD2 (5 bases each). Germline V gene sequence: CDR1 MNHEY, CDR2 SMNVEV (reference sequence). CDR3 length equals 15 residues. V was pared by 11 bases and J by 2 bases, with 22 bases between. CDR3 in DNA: TGTGCCCGGGGCCGGGACGCAAGTCCTACCTACGAGCAGTACTTC. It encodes CARGRDASPTYEQYF.